This T cell receptor beta chain was captured in a study of CD8 T cells in ankylosing spondylitis. This clonotype was picked up many times. The antigen is undetermined. Library preparation for TCR beta used quantitative 5'-RACE with molecular barcodes. Via MiXCR, TCRdb re-called the 5' RACE reads, giving one row per CDR3 protein. The sample gives 500,000 or so distinct CDR3 sequences, roughly 5% of which show up once; under 4.5% is in the top ten. Regarding the study as a whole: Certain motif variants had earlier appeared in reactive arthritis synovial fluid and blood. Reports say disease-linked clones showed up significantly more in matched ankylosing spondylitis synovial fluid. What seemed typical of ankylosing spondylitis blood was a TCR beta motif built from about eight highly homologous variants. Relatively rare in peripheral blood, disease-linked clones were also CD8+.

The germline V and J ends were trimmed by 1 base and 0 bases, with 9 bases remaining between them. The CDR3 runs 15 residues. Germline V gives CDR1 LGHDT, CDR2 YNNKEL (reference sequence). The chain links TRBV3-1 to TRBJ1-1; TRBD1 is a possible D gene (5 bases). The receptor's source is a male donor with ankylosing spondylitis. Input material: blood, either unsorted or a sorted T cell fraction (not recorded which). The CDR3 reads CASSQGSRVNTEAFF. Written as DNA, the CDR3 is TGTGCCAGCAGCCAAGGGTCCAGGGTGAACACTGAAGCTTTCTTT.